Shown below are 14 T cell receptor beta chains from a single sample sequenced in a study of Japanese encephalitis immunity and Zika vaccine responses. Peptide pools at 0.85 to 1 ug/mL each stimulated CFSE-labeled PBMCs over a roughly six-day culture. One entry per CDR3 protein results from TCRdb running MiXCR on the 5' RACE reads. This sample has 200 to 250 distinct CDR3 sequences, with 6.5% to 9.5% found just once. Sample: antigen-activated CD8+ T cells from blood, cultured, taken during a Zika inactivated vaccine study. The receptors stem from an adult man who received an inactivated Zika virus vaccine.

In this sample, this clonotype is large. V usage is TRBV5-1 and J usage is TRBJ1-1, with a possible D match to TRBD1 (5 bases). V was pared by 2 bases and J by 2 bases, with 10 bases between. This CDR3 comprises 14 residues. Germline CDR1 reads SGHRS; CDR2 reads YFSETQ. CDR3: CASSLRGPNTEAFF. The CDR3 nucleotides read TGCGCCAGCAGCTTAAGGGGCCCCAACACTGAAGCTTTCTTT.

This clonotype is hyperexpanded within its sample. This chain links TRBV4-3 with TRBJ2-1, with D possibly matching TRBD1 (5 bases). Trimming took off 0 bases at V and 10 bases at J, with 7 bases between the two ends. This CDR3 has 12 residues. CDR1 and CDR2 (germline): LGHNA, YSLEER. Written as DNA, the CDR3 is TGCGCCAGCAGCCAAGAGCAGGGAGAGCAGTTCTTC. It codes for CASSQEQGEQFF.

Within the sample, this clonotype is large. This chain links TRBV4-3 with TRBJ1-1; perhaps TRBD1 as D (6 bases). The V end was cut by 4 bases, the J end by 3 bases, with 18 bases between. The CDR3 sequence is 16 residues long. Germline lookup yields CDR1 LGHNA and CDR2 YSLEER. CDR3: CASSRLGGAVDTEAFF. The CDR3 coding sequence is TGCGCCAGCAGCCGCCTGGGGGGGGCGGTGGACACTGAAGCTTTCTTT.

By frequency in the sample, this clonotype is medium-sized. The CDR3 region has the DNA TGTGCCAGTAGTGCCCGCAGGGGGCTCAACACTGAAGCTTTCTTT. Amino acid sequence: CASSARRGLNTEAFF. V is TRBV19 and J is TRBJ1-1; 8 bases are shared with TRBD1. V lost 5 bases, J lost 2 bases, and 7 bases stayed unmatched. The germline V gene encodes CDR1 LNHDA and CDR2 SQIVND (reference sequence). The CDR3 covers 15 residues.

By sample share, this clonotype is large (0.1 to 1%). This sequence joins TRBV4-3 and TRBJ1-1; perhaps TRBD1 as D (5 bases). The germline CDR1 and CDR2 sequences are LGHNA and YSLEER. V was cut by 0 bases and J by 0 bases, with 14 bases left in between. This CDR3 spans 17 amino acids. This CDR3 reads CASSQDGGEAMNTEAFF. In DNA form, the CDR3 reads TGCGCCAGCAGCCAAGATGGGGGGGAGGCGATGAACACTGAAGCTTTCTTT.

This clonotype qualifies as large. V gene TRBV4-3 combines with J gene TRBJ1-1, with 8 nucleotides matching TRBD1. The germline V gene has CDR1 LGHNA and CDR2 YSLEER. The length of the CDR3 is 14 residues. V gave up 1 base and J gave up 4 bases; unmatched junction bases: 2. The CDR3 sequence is CASSQAGGSTEAFF. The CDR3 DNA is TGCGCCAGCAGCCAAGCAGGGGGCAGCACTGAAGCTTTCTTT.

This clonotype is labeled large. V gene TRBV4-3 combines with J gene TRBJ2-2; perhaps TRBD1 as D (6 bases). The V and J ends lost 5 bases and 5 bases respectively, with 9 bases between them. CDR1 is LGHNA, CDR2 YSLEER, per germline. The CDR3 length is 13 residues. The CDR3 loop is CASSITGTGELFF. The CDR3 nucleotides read TGCGCCAGCAGCATTACAGGGACCGGGGAGCTGTTTTTT.

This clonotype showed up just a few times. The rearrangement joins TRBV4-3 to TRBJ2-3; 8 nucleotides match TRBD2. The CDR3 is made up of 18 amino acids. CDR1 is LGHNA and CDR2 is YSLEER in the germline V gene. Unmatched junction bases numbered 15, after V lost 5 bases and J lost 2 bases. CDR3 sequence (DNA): TGCGCCAGCAGCTCTCGGTGGGGCGGGGGGCATCCCACAGATACGCAGTATTTT. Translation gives CASSSRWGGGHPTDTQYF.

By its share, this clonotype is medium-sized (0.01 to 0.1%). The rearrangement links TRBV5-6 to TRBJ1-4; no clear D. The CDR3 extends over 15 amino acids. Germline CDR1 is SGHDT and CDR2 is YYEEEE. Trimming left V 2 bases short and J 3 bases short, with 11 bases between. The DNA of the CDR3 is TGTGCCAGCAGCTTCATAGGAACGGCTAATGAAAAACTGTTTTTT. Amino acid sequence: CASSFIGTANEKLFF.

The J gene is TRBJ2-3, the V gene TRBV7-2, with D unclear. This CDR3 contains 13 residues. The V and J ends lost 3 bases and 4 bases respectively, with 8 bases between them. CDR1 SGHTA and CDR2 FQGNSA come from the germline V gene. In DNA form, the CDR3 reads TGTGCCAGCAGCTTCTCGAGTGCAGATACGCAGTATTTT. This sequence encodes CASSFSSADTQYF.

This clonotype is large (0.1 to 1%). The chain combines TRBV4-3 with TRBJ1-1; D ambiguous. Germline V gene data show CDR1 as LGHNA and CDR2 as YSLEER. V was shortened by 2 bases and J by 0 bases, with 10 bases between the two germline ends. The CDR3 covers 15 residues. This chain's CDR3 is CASSQYGELNTEAFF. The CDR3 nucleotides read TGCGCCAGCAGCCAATACGGGGAACTGAACACTGAAGCTTTCTTT.

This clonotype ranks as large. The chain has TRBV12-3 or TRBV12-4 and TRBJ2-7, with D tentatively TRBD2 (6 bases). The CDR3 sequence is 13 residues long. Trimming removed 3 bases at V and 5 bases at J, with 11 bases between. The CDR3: CASSLGTGDEQYV. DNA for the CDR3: TGTGCCAGCAGTTTGGGCACGGGGGACGAGCAGTACGTC.

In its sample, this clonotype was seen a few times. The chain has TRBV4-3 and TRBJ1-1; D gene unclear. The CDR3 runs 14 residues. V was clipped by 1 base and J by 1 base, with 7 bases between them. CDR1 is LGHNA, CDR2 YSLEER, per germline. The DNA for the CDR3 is TGCGCCAGCAGCCAAGTATCGGAGAACACTGAAGCTTTCTTT. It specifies CASSQVSENTEAFF.

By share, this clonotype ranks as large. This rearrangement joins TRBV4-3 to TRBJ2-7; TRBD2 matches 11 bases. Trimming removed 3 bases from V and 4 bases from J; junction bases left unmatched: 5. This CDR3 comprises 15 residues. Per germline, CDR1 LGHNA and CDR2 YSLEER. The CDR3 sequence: CASSQASGGLYEQYF. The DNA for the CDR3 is TGCGCCAGCAGCCAGGCTAGCGGGGGGCTGTACGAGCAGTACTTC.